One T cell receptor (beta chain) is described in this entry. The protocol was immunoSEQ multiplex PCR, while the TCRdb copy is restricted to in-frame clones and leaves out a portion. This sample carries around 70,000 clones, around 90% of them seen once, and the ten largest clones take about 2%. This CDR3 contains 17 residues. Trimming removed 0 bases from V and 0 bases from J, with 12 bases in between. Germline assignment: CDR1 KGHSH and CDR2 LQKENI. This sample is part of a study of OX40 agonist ivuxolimab in advanced cancers. About the research overall: An anti-OX40 (CD134) antibody with agonistic activity, ivuxolimab, was administered to patients. There were three patients with partial responses, one having hepatocellular carcinoma and two cutaneous melanoma. Males comprised around 80% of the group, whose mean age was approximately 61 years (range 23 to 79). Checkpoint inhibitors had been given previously to over 30% of patients.

The receptor was derived from an adult with an advanced solid tumor such as melanoma, head and neck, liver or kidney cancer. The sequences come from CD4+ or CD8+ T cells sorted from blood, collected in a trial of the OX40 agonist ivuxolimab. The chain carries TRBV18 and TRBJ1-3; D perhaps matches TRBD1 (6 bases). The CDR3 DNA reads as TGTGCCAGCTCACCACCGGGGGCAGGGAACTCTGGAAACACCATATATTTT. It codes for CASSPPGAGNSGNTIYF.